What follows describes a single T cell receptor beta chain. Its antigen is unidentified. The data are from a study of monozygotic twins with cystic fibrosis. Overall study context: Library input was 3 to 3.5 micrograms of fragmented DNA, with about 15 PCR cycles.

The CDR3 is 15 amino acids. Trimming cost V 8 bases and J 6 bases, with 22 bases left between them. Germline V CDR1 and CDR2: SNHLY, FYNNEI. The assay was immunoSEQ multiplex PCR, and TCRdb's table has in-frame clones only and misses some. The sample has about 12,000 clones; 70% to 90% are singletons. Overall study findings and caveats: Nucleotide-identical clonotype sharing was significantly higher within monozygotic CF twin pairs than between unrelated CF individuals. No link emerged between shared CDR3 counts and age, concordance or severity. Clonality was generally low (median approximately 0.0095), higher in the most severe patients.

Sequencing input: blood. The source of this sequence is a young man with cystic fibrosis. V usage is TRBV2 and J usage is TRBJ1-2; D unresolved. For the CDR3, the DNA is TGTGCCAGCTCCGCTAACACTGCCGAGGGAGATGGCTACACCTTC. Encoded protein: CASSANTAEGDGYTF.